This T cell receptor (beta chain) emerged from a study of blood T cell repertoires in COVID-19. Study as a whole: The analysed material was cDNA or gDNA that came from T cells, B-cell-depleted T cells, or PBMCs.

Per the study methods: Researchers report that nucleated cell counts were estimated from reference gene primer amplification. Data came from immunoSEQ multiplex PCR; TCRdb stores just in-frame clones and leaves some out. The V and J calls and the clone size are those of that table, but D and trimming were determined from the DNA. Here the sample spans roughly 230,000 clones, roughly 85% being singletons. V lost 0 bases, J lost 8 bases, and 7 bases stayed unmatched. This CDR3 comprises 14 residues. Germline V gene lookup returns CDR1 MGHRA and CDR2 YSYEKL. The study drew participants aged about 18 to 90 years from fewer than 30 US areas. Cohorts were determined from participant-reported clinical history.

Sequencing was done on a sample of PBMCs or T cells enriched from blood (not recorded which). This sequence originates from a woman aged 45-59 years who had been exposed to COVID-19. V usage is TRBV4-1 and J usage is TRBJ2-7; TRBD1 matches at 7 bases. CDR3 sequence reads: CASSQEERQGQQYF. For the CDR3, the DNA is TGCGCCAGCAGCCAAGAGGAGCGACAGGGTCAGCAGTACTTC.